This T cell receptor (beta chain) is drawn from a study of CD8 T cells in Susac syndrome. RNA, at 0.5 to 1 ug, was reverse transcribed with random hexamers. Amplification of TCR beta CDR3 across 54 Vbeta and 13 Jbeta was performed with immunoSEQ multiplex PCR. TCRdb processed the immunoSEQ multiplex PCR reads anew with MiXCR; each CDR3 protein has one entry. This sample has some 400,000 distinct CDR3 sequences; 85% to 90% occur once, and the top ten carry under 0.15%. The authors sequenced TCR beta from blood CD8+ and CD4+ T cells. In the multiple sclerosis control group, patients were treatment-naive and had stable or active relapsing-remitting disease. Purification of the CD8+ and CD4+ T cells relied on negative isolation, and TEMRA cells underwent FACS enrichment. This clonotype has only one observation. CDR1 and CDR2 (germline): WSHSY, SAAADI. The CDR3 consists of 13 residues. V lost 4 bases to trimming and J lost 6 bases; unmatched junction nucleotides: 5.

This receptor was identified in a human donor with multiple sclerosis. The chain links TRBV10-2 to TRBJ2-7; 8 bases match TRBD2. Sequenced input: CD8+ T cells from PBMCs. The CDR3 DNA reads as TGCGCCAGCAGTGGTAGCCGGGGGGGCGAGCAGTACTTC. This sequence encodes CASSGSRGGEQYF.